The source of this T cell receptor beta chain is a study of T cell responses to AZD1222 COVID-19 vaccine. General study findings and limits: Reportedly, close to half of spike-specific TCRs are directed against unmutated variant regions. Baseline testing showed seropositivity in only six AZD1222 recipients. After the peak T cell response, and only then, were repertoires sampled. Most donors were white British, females outnumbered males, and clonal diversity was possibly underestimated.

Of note for this clone: Its target is not known.

The CDR3 loop spans 15 amino acids. V was pared by 6 bases and J by 1 base, with 11 bases between. Looked up from germline, CDR1 is SGDLS and CDR2 is YYNGEE. The repertoire was sequenced with immunoSEQ multiplex PCR; TCRdb's copy has only in-frame clones and lacks some. The table includes approximately 140,000 clones, under 95% detected once. The receptor comes from an adult in good health. This chain links TRBV9 with TRBJ1-6; a possible D gene is TRBD1 (6 bases). The sample here was peripheral blood, taken on day 0 of AZD1222 vaccination. DNA for the CDR3: TGTGCCAGCACCCAAGGGGGATCCTATAATTCACCCCTCCACTTT. It encodes CASTQGGSYNSPLHF.